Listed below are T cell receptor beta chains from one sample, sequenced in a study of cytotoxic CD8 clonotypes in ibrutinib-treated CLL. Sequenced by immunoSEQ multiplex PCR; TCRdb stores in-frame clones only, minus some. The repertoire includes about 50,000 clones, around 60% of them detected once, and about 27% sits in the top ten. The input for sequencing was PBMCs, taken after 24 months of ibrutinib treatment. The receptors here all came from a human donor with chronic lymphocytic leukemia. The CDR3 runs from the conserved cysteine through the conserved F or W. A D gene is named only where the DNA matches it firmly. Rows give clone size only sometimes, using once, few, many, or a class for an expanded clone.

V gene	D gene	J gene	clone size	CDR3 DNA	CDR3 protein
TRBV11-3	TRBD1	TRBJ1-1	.	TGTGCCAGCAGCGATGGGCAGGGGGGTGAAGCTTTCTTT	CASSDGQGGEAFF
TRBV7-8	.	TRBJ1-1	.	TGTGCCAGCAGCTTAGAGGGGCCGACTGAAGCTTTCTTT	CASSLEGPTEAFF
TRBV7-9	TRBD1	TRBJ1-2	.	TGTGCCAGCAGCCTAGAGAGGACAGGGTCGTCTGGCTACACCTTC	CASSLERTGSSGYTF
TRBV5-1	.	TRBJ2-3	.	TGCGCCAGCAGCTTGGACTCGGGTCGGGGCACAGATACGCAGTATTTT	CASSLDSGRGTDTQYF
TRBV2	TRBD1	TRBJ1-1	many	TGTGCCAGCAGTGGACAGGGAGGGGTCACCATGAACACTGAAGCTTTCTTT	CASSGQGGVTMNTEAFF
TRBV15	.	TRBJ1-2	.	TGTGCCACCAGCTTCGAAAATGGAGGCGGCTACACCTTC	CATSFENGGGYTF
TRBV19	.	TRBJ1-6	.	TGTGCCAGTAGTATGGGGGCAGGGGTAGATAATTCACCCCTCCACTTT	CASSMGAGVDNSPLHF
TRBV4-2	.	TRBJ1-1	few	TGTGCCAGCAGCCAAGATCGGGTTAACACTGAAGCTTTCTTT	CASSQDRVNTEAFF
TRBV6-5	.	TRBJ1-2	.	TGTGCCAGCAGTGGCGATGGCTACACCTTC	CASSGDGYTF
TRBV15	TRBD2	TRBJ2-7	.	TGTGCCACCAGCAGACCCCAAGCGGGGGGGCACTACGAGCAGTACTTC	CATSRPQAGGHYEQYF
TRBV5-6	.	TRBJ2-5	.	TGTGCCGAGGGGGGCGAGACCCAGTACTTC	CAEGGETQYF
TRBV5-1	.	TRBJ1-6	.	TGCGCCAGCAGCTCGACGAACGGGAGGAATTCACCCCTCCACTTT	CASSSTNGRNSPLHF
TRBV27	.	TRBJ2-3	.	TGTGCCAGCAGCCCGACCGGCGATACGCAGTATTTT	CASSPTGDTQYF
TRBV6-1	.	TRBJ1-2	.	TGTGCCAGTGACCGTATGGGTGGCTACACCTTC	CASDRMGGYTF
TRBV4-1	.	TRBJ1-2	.	TGCGCCAGCAGCCAAGAGGCCAGGGGATTCTATGGCTACACCTTC	CASSQEARGFYGYTF
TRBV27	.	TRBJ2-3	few	TGTGCCAGCAGTTTTGGTCAACATACGCAGTATTTT	CASSFGQHTQYF
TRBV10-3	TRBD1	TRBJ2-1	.	TGTGCCAACCAACAGGGGAAGGATGAGCAGTTCTTC	CANQQGKDEQFF
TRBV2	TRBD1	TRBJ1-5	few	TGTGCCAGTCAACTCGGGACAGGGAATCAGCCCCAGCATTTT	CASQLGTGNQPQHF